This T cell receptor (beta chain) was captured in a study of control samples from healthy donors and cancer patients. With 0 bases clipped from V and 2 bases from J, the junction kept 13 bases outside the gene matches. The CDR3 has 19 residues. The germline V gene has CDR1 SGDLS and CDR2 YYNGEE. Profiling relied on immunoSEQ multiplex PCR, and the TCRdb table lists in-frame clones only, not all of them. The sample includes some 140,000 clones, approximately 94% seen only once; the top ten take around 6.1%. The chain uses TRBV9 and TRBJ1-5; TRBD1 matches 8 bases. Sequencing was performed on blood. This TCR was recovered from a middle-aged man in good health. CDR3 sequence (DNA): TGTGCCAGCAGCGTAGGGTTCGGACAGGGTTTTAACGGCAATCAGCCCCAGCATTTT. As protein: CASSVGFGQGFNGNQPQHF.